This T cell receptor (beta chain) was recorded in a study of shared clonotypes between healthy human individuals. The germline V gene has CDR1 SGDLS and CDR2 YYNGEE. V lost 5 bases and J 5 bases, leaving 8 bases between the germline ends. The CDR3 has 13 amino acids. Sequencing used immunoSEQ multiplex PCR; TCRdb keeps in-frame clones, though not all of them. The sample includes more than 2 million clones, 90% to 95% of them seen just once. Adults of Caucasian background living in Nashville, Tennessee made up all donors. The TCR comes from a man between 18 and 29 years old in good health. This chain connects TRBV9 to TRBJ1-6; possibly TRBD1 for D (5 bases). Input material: naive CD4+ T cells sorted from blood. Subset defined: CD45RA+ positively selected. DNA for the CDR3: TGTGCCAGCAGACGGGGGGATAATTCACCCCTCCACTTT. Amino acid sequence: CASRRGDNSPLHF. Full variable domain (outside the CDR3, taken from reference TRBV9 and TRBJ1-6): DSGVTQTPKHLITATGQRVTLRCSPRSGDLSVYWYQQSLDQGLQFLIQYYNGEERAKGNILERFSAQQFPDLHSELNLSSLELGDSALYFCASRRGDNSPLHFGNGTRLTVT.